A single sample is the source of the 21 T cell receptor beta chains below, sequenced in a study of cytomegalovirus exposure and HLA in healthy donors. PCR used 60 Vbeta primers and 13 Jbeta primers. Clones were read by immunoSEQ multiplex PCR, and TCRdb kept only the in-frame ones, dropping some. The sample has roughly 83,000 clones; under 80% are singletons. The sequenced sample was PBMCs. Every receptor here comes from a man in his sixties in good health and CMV-seronegative.

The chain uses TRBV19 and TRBJ2-5; 8 bases fit TRBD1. TRBJ2-7 matches the DNA end more closely, so the J call is doubtful. The germline gives CDR1 LNHDA, CDR2 SQIVND (reference sequence). The CDR3 has 13 amino acids. Here the CDR3 reads CATSTGASYEQYF. The DNA for the CDR3 is TGTGCCACCTCGACAGGGGCCTCCTACGAGCAGTACTTC.

This chain uses TRBV6-1 with TRBJ2-7, with 7 bases aligning to TRBD1. Germline V gene data show CDR1 as MNHNS and CDR2 as SASEGT. Unmatched junction bases numbered 11, after V lost 4 bases and J lost 5 bases. The length of the CDR3 is 15 residues. The CDR3 coding sequence is TGTGCCAGCAGTGTAGCACCGACAGGGTTCGACGAGCAGTACTTC. Amino acid sequence: CASSVAPTGFDEQYF.

The chain uses TRBV29-1 and TRBJ1-6; 7 bases line up with TRBD1. The length of the CDR3 is 15 residues. V lost 4 bases, J lost 7 bases, and 10 bases stayed unmatched. Looked up from germline, CDR1 is SQVTM and CDR2 is ANQGSEA. The CDR3 DNA is TGCAGCGTTGTAGAGGGGGCCACAGGGAATTCACCCCTCCACTTT. This gives the protein CSVVEGATGNSPLHF.

The chain has TRBV2 and TRBJ2-2, with a tentative D call TRBD2 (7 bases). The CDR3 is 14 residues long. CDR1 SNHLY and CDR2 FYNNEI come from the germline V gene. Trimming shortened V by 7 bases and J by 5 bases, and 14 bases separated the two germline ends. The CDR3 sequence is CASTGGPGTGELFF. In DNA form, the CDR3 reads TGTGCCAGCACGGGGGGCCCGGGGACCGGGGAGCTGTTTTTT.

In this sample, this clone turned up many times. The rearrangement joins TRBV6-1 to TRBJ2-1, with TRBD2 as a possible D gene (5 bases). This CDR3 has 15 amino acids. Germline V gives CDR1 MNHNS, CDR2 SASEGT. The V and J ends lost 4 bases and 2 bases respectively, with 12 bases between them. As DNA, the CDR3 is TGTGCCAGCAGTGGTACTAGGCGTCCCTACAATGAGCAGTTCTTC. This codes for CASSGTRRPYNEQFF.

The chain joins TRBV6-5 to TRBJ1-5; D is undetermined. This CDR3 has 12 residues. Germline values: CDR1 MNHEY, CDR2 SVGAGI. V lost 2 bases and J 6 bases, leaving 5 bases between the germline ends. The DNA of the CDR3 is TGTGCCAGCAGTTACCCTCCTCAGCCCCAGCATTTT. Translation gives CASSYPPQPQHF.

The rearrangement joins TRBV6-1 to TRBJ1-2, with TRBD1 identical over 7 bases. The germline V gene encodes CDR1 MNHNS and CDR2 SASEGT. The V segment lost 3 bases and the J segment 8 bases; nucleotides outside the gene matches: 6. The CDR3 is made up of 13 amino acids. CDR3 amino acids: CASSDHRGGGYTF. The CDR3 coding sequence is TGTGCCAGCAGTGACCACAGGGGCGGGGGCTACACCTTC.

Only a few counts were recorded for this clone. The gene calls are TRBV2 and TRBJ2-2; TRBD1 is a possible D gene (6 bases). The CDR3 spans 16 residues. Trimming pared 2 bases from V and 3 bases from J, leaving 13 bases between. Germline V gene data show CDR1 as SNHLY and CDR2 as FYNNEI. This chain's CDR3 is CASSERGTPYTGELFF. The CDR3 bases are TGTGCCAGCAGTGAAAGGGGGACACCCTACACCGGGGAGCTGTTTTTT.

This sequence joins TRBV9 and TRBJ1-6; D unclear. V lost 3 bases and J 6 bases, leaving 16 bases between the germline ends. In germline, CDR1 is SGDLS, CDR2 YYNGEE. The CDR3 loop spans 16 amino acids. The CDR3 DNA reads TGTGCCAGCAGCGCCGGGGTCCTAGTGGGTAATTCACCCCTCCACTTT. This gives the protein CASSAGVLVGNSPLHF.

The chain joins TRBV7-9 to TRBJ2-1, with 8 bases fitting TRBD2. Germline trimming cut 3 bases from V and 4 bases from J; bases unmatched to any gene: 5. Germline values: CDR1 SEHNR, CDR2 FQNEAQ (reference sequence). This CDR3 region has 15 residues. CDR3 nucleotides: TGTGCCAGCAGCTTCGGCGGGGGGAGTTACAATGAGCAGTTCTTC. Translating it yields CASSFGGGSYNEQFF.

The chain links TRBV25-1 to TRBJ1-2; 8 bases fit TRBD1. V gave up 6 bases and J gave up 7 bases; unmatched junction bases: 13. CDR1 is MGHDK and CDR2 is SYGVNS in the germline V gene. CDR3 length: 15 amino acids. The CDR3 spells CASRGTGTLDGGYTF. Here the CDR3 DNA reads TGTGCCAGCAGGGGGACAGGAACCCTAGATGGTGGCTACACCTTC.

The gene calls are TRBV7-9 and TRBJ2-7; weak D call: TRBD1 (6 bases). Germline assignment: CDR1 SEHNR and CDR2 FQNEAQ (reference sequence). The CDR3 has 13 residues. Between the trimmed V and J ends, which lost 5 bases and 2 bases, there was a span of 10 bases. This chain's CDR3 is CASSPGHTYEQYF. The CDR3 DNA follows: TGTGCCAGCAGCCCGGGACACACCTACGAGCAGTACTTC.

This chain links TRBV6-1 with TRBJ1-2; TRBD1 might be the D (5 bases). The CDR3 is 17 amino acids. V shed 0 bases and J shed 3 bases, with 17 bases lying between them. Germline loops: CDR1 MNHNS, CDR2 SASEGT. Here the CDR3 reads CASSEAFGAGRDYGYTF. In DNA, the CDR3 is TGTGCCAGCAGTGAAGCGTTCGGGGCAGGGAGGGACTATGGCTACACCTTC.

The chain recombines TRBV9 with TRBJ2-7, with 9 bases fitting TRBD2. With V trimmed by 0 bases and J by 2 bases, 3 bases remained unmatched. Germline CDR1 is SGDLS and CDR2 is YYNGEE. There are 15 residues in the CDR3. The CDR3 is CASSVDPSGAYEQYF. DNA of the CDR3: TGTGCCAGCAGCGTAGACCCTAGCGGGGCCTACGAGCAGTACTTC.

This clone came up a few times. This chain uses TRBV15 with TRBJ1-2; D is perhaps TRBD1 (5 bases). Germline V gives CDR1 LNHNV, CDR2 YYDKDF (reference sequence). The CDR3 is 13 residues long. V lost 3 bases and J lost 8, with 13 bases in between. CDR3 region: CATSRGGFEGYTF. The CDR3 DNA sequence: TGTGCCACCAGCAGGGGGGGGTTCGAGGGCTACACCTTC.

The rearrangement joins TRBV5-6 to TRBJ1-4; a possible D gene is TRBD1 (5 bases). The CDR3 contains 16 residues. V lost 4 bases to trimming and J lost 7 bases, with 20 bases between them. Per germline, CDR1 SGHDT and CDR2 YYEEEE. DNA for the CDR3: TGTGCCAGCAGCCGAGGGGCCGCGGAGGGAAGTGAAAAACTGTTTTTT. This codes for CASSRGAAEGSEKLFF. Filled out from reference TRBV5-6 and TRBJ1-4, the complete variable domain reads DAGVTQSPTHLIKTRGQQVTLRCSPKSGHDTVSWYQQALGQGPQFIFQYYEEEERQRGNFPDRFSGHQFPNYSSELNVNALLLGDSALYLCASSRGAAEGSEKLFFGSGTQLSVL.

The chain combines TRBV18 with TRBJ2-7; 8 bases match TRBD2. Germline CDR1 KGHSH, CDR2 LQKENI. The CDR3 loop spans 15 amino acids. With V trimmed by 4 bases and J by 7 bases, 12 bases remained unmatched. The CDR3 loop reads CASSRLAGIFREQYF. The CDR3 DNA sequence: TGTGCCAGCTCACGTCTAGCGGGCATCTTCAGGGAGCAGTACTTC.

The CDR3 DNA follows: TGTGCCTGGGCGATGACAGACAACACCGGGGAGCTGTTTTTT. This encodes CAWAMTDNTGELFF. The rearrangement uses TRBV30 and TRBJ2-2; D is possibly TRBD1 (5 bases). V was clipped by 5 bases and J by 2 bases, with 12 bases between them. This CDR3 has 14 amino acids. The germline V gene has CDR1 GTSNPN and CDR2 SVGIG (reference sequence).

The V gene is TRBV6-5, the J gene TRBJ2-3; a possible D gene is TRBD2 (5 bases). The germline gives CDR1 MNHEY, CDR2 SVGAGI. V dropped 7 bases and J dropped 4 bases, with 15 bases sitting between them. CDR3 length equals 14 residues. The CDR3 DNA sequence: TGTGCCAGCACGGGGAGCTCTTGGGCAGATACGCAGTATTTT. This sequence encodes CASTGSSWADTQYF.

V is TRBV4-1 and J is TRBJ2-7; the match to TRBD1 covers 7 bases. Germline values: CDR1 MGHRA, CDR2 YSYEKL. V trimming: 5 bases; J trimming: 6 bases; junction bases outside the gene matches: 7. There are 13 residues in the CDR3. The CDR3 here is CASSASRDSEQYF. In DNA, the CDR3 is TGCGCCAGCAGCGCGAGCCGGGACAGCGAGCAGTACTTC.

A single count supports this clone. The rearrangement uses TRBV2 and TRBJ1-2; D possibly corresponds to TRBD1 (5 bases). The CDR3 is made up of 14 amino acids. The germline V gene encodes CDR1 SNHLY and CDR2 FYNNEI. Trimming removed 6 bases from V and 2 bases from J, with 13 bases in between. DNA of the CDR3: TGTGCCAGCAGGTTCACGGGGGTGAACTATGGCTACACCTTC. Amino acids: CASRFTGVNYGYTF.